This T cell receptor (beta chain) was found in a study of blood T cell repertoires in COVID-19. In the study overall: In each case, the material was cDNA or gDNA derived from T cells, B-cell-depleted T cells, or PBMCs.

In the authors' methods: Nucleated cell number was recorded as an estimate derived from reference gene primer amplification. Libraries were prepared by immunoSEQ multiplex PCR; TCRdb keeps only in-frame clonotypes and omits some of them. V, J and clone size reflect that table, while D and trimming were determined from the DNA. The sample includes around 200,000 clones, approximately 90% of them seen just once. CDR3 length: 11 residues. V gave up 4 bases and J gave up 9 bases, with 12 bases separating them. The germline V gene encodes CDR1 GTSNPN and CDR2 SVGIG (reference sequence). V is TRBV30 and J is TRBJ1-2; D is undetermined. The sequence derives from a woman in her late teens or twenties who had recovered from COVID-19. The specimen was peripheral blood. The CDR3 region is CAWTAGDRYTF. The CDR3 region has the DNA TGTGCCTGGACCGCCGGGGATCGCTACACCTTC.